Listed below are T cell receptor beta chains from one sample, sequenced in a study of CD8+CD57+ T cells in acquired aplastic anemia. TCRdb called the reads again in MiXCR, with one record for every CDR3 protein. The data hold around 210,000 distinct CDR3 sequences, with over 55% observed a single time. The sequenced material came from sorted CD4+, CD8+, or CD8+CD57+ T cells (not recorded which) from PBMCs. The receptors derive from a human donor with aplastic anemia. Both conserved end residues are part of each CDR3. A D gene is named only where the DNA matches it firmly. Expanded clones get a size class; other rows say once, few or many, or leave the size out.

d_call	v_call	j_call	clone_size	cdr3_aa	cdr3_nt
TRBD1	TRBV5-8	TRBJ2-3	.	CASSLQGGTGVFGTDTQYF	TGTGCCAGCAGCCTACAGGGGGGGACAGGGGTTTTTGGCACAGATACGCAGTATTTT
.	TRBV29-1	TRBJ2-1	.	CSVSSSYNEQFF	TGCAGCGTATCAAGCTCCTACAATGAGCAGTTCTTC
.	TRBV5-1	TRBJ1-1	.	CASSVAQGKNTEAFF	TGTGCCAGCAGCGTAGCCCAGGGGAAGAACACTGAAGCTTTCTTT
.	TRBV19	TRBJ2-6	few	CASTLSSGANVLTF	TGTGCCAGTACGCTGAGCTCTGGGGCCAACGTCCTGACTTTC
TRBD1	TRBV12-3/TRBV12-4	TRBJ2-2	.	CASSPLGTGPYNELFF	TGTGCCAGCAGTCCCCTCGGGACAGGGCCGTACAATGAGCTGTTTTTT
TRBD2	TRBV20-1	TRBJ2-5	.	CSARTGGSMTETQYF	TGCAGTGCTAGGACGGGCGGGAGTATGACGGAGACCCAGTACTTC
.	TRBV7-8	TRBJ1-1	.	CASSHPPERITEAFF	TGTGCCAGCAGCCACCCCCCCGAAAGGATCACTGAAGCTTTCTTT
.	TRBV24-1	TRBJ1-2	few	CATSDPSAGGGYTF	TGTGCCACCAGTGATCCATCGGCGGGGGGCGGCTACACCTTC
.	TRBV20-1	TRBJ1-2	.	CSARETRTGYGYTF	TGCAGTGCTAGGGAGACACGAACTGGGTATGGCTACACCTTC
.	TRBV9	TRBJ1-1	once	CASSAGTVSENTEAFF	TGTGCCAGCAGCGCTGGGACCGTCTCTGAAAACACTGAAGCTTTCTTT
.	TRBV6-5	TRBJ2-3	.	CASSSSEWGTDTQYF	TGTGCCAGCAGTTCCTCCGAGTGGGGGACAGATACGCAGTATTTT
TRBD2	TRBV11-2	TRBJ2-1	few	CASSLTSGAYNEQFF	TGTGCCAGCAGCTTGACTAGCGGAGCCTACAATGAGCAGTTCTTC
TRBD1	TRBV24-1	TRBJ2-7	.	CATSALDRVISYEQYF	TGTGCCACCAGTGCCTTGGACAGGGTGATTTCCTACGAGCAGTACTTC
TRBD2	TRBV15	TRBJ2-1	.	CATKVGASGSGNEQFF	TGTGCCACCAAAGTAGGAGCAAGCGGGAGCGGCAATGAGCAGTTCTTC
TRBD2	TRBV7-8	TRBJ2-7	.	CASSLGRRGTYEQYF	TGTGCCAGCAGCTTAGGGCGGCGGGGGACCTACGAGCAGTACTTC
.	TRBV20-1	TRBJ2-5	.	CSARVGWTAPQETQYF	TGCAGTGCTAGAGTAGGTTGGACAGCGCCCCAAGAGACCCAGTACTTC
.	TRBV5-1	TRBJ1-5	.	CASSLSVLSNQPQHF	TGTGCCAGCAGCTTGTCTGTCCTCTCCAATCAGCCCCAGCATTTT
.	TRBV7-6	TRBJ2-5	.	CASSLGNRGGETQYF	TGTGCCAGCAGCTTAGGGAACAGGGGAGGAGAGACCCAGTACTTC
.	TRBV5-1	TRBJ1-1	.	CASSLEVGNTEAFF	TGCGCCAGCAGCTTGGAGGTAGGAAACACTGAAGCTTTCTTT
.	TRBV19	TRBJ1-1	.	CASSPLRNSNTEAFF	TGTGCCAGCAGCCCCCTACGAAATTCCAACACTGAAGCTTTCTTT
.	TRBV7-2	TRBJ2-2	.	CASSVGRGLTGELFF	TGTGCCAGCAGCGTAGGTCGGGGGTTGACCGGGGAGCTGTTTTTT
.	TRBV10-1	TRBJ2-3	.	CASSDDRSTDTQYF	TGCGCCAGCAGTGATGACAGGAGCACAGATACGCAGTATTTT
TRBD1	TRBV12-3/TRBV12-4	TRBJ2-7	few	CASSSRTGSSEQYF	TGTGCCAGCAGTTCCCGGACAGGGTCTTCCGAGCAGTACTTC
.	TRBV5-4	TRBJ1-2	.	CASRSGQRYGYTF	TGTGCCAGCAGATCTGGGCAGCGCTATGGCTACACCTTC
TRBD1	TRBV10-1	TRBJ1-2	.	CASSAETGTSTHF	TGCGCCAGCAGCGCAGAGACAGGGACCTCAACCCACTTC
.	TRBV15	TRBJ2-1	few	CATSRVGSSYNEQFF	TGTGCCACCAGCAGAGTGGGCTCCTCCTACAATGAGCAGTTCTTC
.	TRBV20-1	TRBJ2-7	once	CSARGRVIGYEQYF	TGCAGTGCTAGAGGTCGAGTAATCGGCTACGAGCAGTACTTC
TRBD1	TRBV19	TRBJ2-5	few	CATPHRQGAHGETQYF	TGTGCCACCCCCCACCGACAGGGGGCGCATGGGGAGACCCAGTACTTC
TRBD1	TRBV10-3	TRBJ1-3	.	CAISALQGAVNTIYF	TGTGCCATCAGCGCCTTACAGGGGGCTGTGAACACCATATATTTT
.	TRBV12-3/TRBV12-4	TRBJ2-7	.	CASTLGGYEQYF	TGTGCCAGCACCCTAGGAGGGTACGAGCAGTACTTC
.	TRBV7-2	TRBJ2-3	.	CASTLTGVSTDTQYF	TGTGCCAGCACCCTCACCGGGGTTAGCACAGATACGCAGTATTTT
.	TRBV24-1	TRBJ2-2	few	CATSRATGELFF	TGTGCCACCAGTCGGGCCACCGGGGAGCTGTTTTTT
.	TRBV7-9	TRBJ1-1	.	CASSNDGTPNTEAFF	TGTGCCAGCAGCAACGACGGGACACCCAACACTGAAGCTTTCTTT
.	TRBV5-5	TRBJ2-1	.	CASSLAREQFF	TGTGCCAGCAGCTTGGCTCGGGAGCAGTTCTTC
TRBD1	TRBV24-1	TRBJ2-3	.	CATSAQQGGDTQYF	TGTGCCACCAGTGCCCAACAGGGGGGAGATACGCAGTATTTT
.	TRBV29-1	TRBJ2-1	.	CSVSTRVWRTTSYNEQFF	TGCAGCGTTTCCACTCGGGTCTGGCGGACGACCTCCTACAATGAGCAGTTCTTC
TRBD2	TRBV25-1	TRBJ2-3	many	CASSEYFVTSGRTDTQYF	TGTGCCAGCAGTGAATATTTTGTAACTAGCGGCCGCACAGATACGCAGTATTTT
TRBD1	TRBV7-9	TRBJ2-7	.	CASSPERLGDRSYEQYF	TGTGCCAGCAGCCCGGAAAGGTTGGGGGACAGATCCTACGAGCAGTACTTC
.	TRBV10-3	TRBJ2-1	.	CAISDAESSYNEQFF	TGTGCCATCAGTGACGCGGAGAGCTCCTACAATGAGCAGTTCTTC
.	TRBV7-9	TRBJ2-5	.	CASIPFGRETQYF	TGTGCCAGCATCCCTTTCGGTAGGGAGACCCAGTACTTC
TRBD1	TRBV10-2	TRBJ1-2	.	CASRQTGRALDEYGYTF	TGCGCCAGCCGTCAGACAGGGAGGGCCCTCGACGAATATGGCTACACCTTC
.	TRBV24-1	TRBJ1-6	once	CATSDLRRGPQGNSPLHF	TGTGCCACCAGTGATTTGAGGCGAGGGCCGCAGGGGAATTCACCCCTCCACTTT
TRBD1	TRBV15	TRBJ1-1	.	CATSRLIGDREAFF	TGTGCCACCAGCAGACTTATCGGGGACAGAGAAGCTTTCTTT
.	TRBV9	TRBJ1-2	.	CASTNPEDYGYTF	TGTGCCAGCACCAACCCGGAAGACTATGGCTACACCTTC
.	TRBV24-1	TRBJ2-5	.	CATSDPSSHEAQYF	TGTGCCACCAGTGACCCAAGTTCTCATGAGGCCCAGTACTTC
TRBD1	TRBV20-1	TRBJ1-1	.	CSASETGLRGTEAFF	TGCAGTGCTAGCGAGACAGGGCTCAGGGGCACTGAAGCTTTCTTT
.	TRBV19	TRBJ1-3	.	CASSRLSTGNTIYF	TGTGCCAGTAGCAGACTCTCAACTGGAAACACCATATATTTT
.	TRBV7-9	TRBJ1-4	.	CATSSGGEKLFF	TGTGCCACCAGCAGTGGCGGTGAAAAACTGTTTTTT
TRBD1	TRBV19	TRBJ1-1	.	CASSMGQGRTEAFF	TGTGCCAGTAGTATGGGACAGGGACGGACTGAAGCTTTCTTT
.	TRBV9	TRBJ1-5	.	CASSQTGNGNQPQHF	TGTGCCAGCAGCCAGACAGGTAACGGCAATCAGCCCCAGCATTTT
.	TRBV10-1	TRBJ2-3	once	CASSETRTDTQYF	TGCGCCAGCAGTGAGACTCGCACAGATACGCAGTATTTT
.	TRBV29-1	TRBJ2-5	.	CSVGPPGIIGETQYF	TGCAGCGTTGGACCACCGGGCATTATCGGAGAGACCCAGTACTTC
.	TRBV7-9	TRBJ2-5	.	CASSPTASSGSQETQYF	TGTGCTAGCAGCCCAACCGCATCATCAGGTAGTCAAGAGACCCAGTACTTC
.	TRBV2	TRBJ1-2	many	CASEGGVYGYTF	TGTGCCAGTGAAGGGGGGGTTTATGGCTACACCTTC
TRBD1	TRBV7-2	TRBJ2-3	few	CASSLASTGGTDTQYF	TGTGCCAGCAGCTTAGCAAGCACAGGGGGCACAGATACGCAGTATTTT
.	TRBV25-1	TRBJ1-2	once	CASSEDGYTF	TGTGCCAGCAGTGAAGATGGCTACACCTTC
TRBD1	TRBV2	TRBJ2-7	.	CASRQGGGEQYF	TGTGCCAGCAGACAGGGGGGAGGCGAGCAGTACTTC
.	TRBV29-1	TRBJ1-5	.	CSVGDGAFQPQHF	TGCAGCGTGGGAGACGGAGCATTTCAGCCCCAGCATTTT
.	TRBV7-2	TRBJ1-2	once	CASSLLGHYGYTF	TGTGCCAGCAGCTTATTGGGGCACTATGGCTACACCTTC
.	TRBV27	TRBJ1-6	many	CASSLSSGTREPLHF	TGTGCCAGCAGTTTATCGTCAGGGACCCGGGAACCCCTCCACTTT